This T cell receptor (beta chain) originates from a study of blood T cell repertoires in COVID-19. Looking at the study overall: Specimens from acute and convalescent COVID-19 originated in the United States, Italy and Spain. Nucleic acid was either cDNA or gDNA, and it came from T cells, B-cell-depleted T cells, or PBMCs.

This clone was picked up one time. Method: immunoSEQ multiplex PCR; TCRdb's copy keeps in-frame clones and lacks some. The table lists some 300,000 clones, around four fifths of them singletons. The CDR3 covers 14 residues. After removal of 4 bases from V and 9 bases from J, the junction contained 8 bases not matched to a gene. CDR1 is SQVTM, CDR2 ANQGSEA, per germline. The chain uses TRBV29-1 and TRBJ1-6, with 8 positions matching TRBD1. Sequencing used peripheral blood. The receptor comes from a woman in her forties or fifties with active or convalescent COVID-19. In nucleotides, the CDR3 is TGCAGCGTTGCCCTGACAGGGGCAGGTTCACCCCTCCACTTT. Translated, it gives CSVALTGAGSPLHF.